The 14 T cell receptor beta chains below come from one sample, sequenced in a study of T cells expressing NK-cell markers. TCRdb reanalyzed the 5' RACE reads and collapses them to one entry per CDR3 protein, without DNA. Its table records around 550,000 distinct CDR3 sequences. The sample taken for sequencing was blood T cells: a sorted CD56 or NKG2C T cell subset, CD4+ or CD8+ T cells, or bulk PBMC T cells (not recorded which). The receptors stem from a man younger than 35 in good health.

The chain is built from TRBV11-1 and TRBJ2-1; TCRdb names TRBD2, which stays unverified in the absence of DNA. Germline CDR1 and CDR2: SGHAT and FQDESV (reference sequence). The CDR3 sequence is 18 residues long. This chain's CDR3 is CASSQLPSGSSLRYEQFF. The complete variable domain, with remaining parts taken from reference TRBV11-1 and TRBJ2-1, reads EAEVAQSPRYKITEKSQAVAFWCDPISGHATLYWYRQILGQGPELLVQFQDESVVDDSQLPKDRFSAERLKGVDSTLKIQPAELGDSAMYLCASSQLPSGSSLRYEQFFGPGTRLTVL.

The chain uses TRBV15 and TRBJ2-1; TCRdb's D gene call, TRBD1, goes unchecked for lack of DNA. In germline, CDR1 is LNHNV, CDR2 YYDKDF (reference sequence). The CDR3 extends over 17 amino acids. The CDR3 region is CATSGPGQGYSYNEQFF.

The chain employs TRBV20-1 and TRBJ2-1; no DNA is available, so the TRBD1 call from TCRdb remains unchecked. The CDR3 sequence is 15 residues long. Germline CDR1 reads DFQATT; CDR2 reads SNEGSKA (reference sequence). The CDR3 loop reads CSAREYTKGYNEQFF.

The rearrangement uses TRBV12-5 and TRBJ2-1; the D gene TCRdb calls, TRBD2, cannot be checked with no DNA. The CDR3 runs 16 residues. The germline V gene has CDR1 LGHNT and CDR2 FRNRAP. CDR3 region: CASGFFSGRTPSEQFF.

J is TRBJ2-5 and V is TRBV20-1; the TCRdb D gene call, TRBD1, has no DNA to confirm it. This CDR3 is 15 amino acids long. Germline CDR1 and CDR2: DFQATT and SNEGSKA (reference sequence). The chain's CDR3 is CSASPPAADQETQYF.

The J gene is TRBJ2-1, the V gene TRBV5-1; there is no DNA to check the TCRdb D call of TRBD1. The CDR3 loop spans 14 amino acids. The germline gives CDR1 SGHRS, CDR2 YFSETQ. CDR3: CASRGQWSDNEQFF.

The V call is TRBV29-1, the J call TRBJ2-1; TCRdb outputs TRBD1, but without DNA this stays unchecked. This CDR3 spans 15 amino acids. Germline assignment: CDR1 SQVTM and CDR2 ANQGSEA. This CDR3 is CSVDNPRSSYNEQFF.

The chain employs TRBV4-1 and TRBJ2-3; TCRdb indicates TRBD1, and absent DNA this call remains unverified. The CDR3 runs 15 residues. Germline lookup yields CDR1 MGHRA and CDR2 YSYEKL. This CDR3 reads CASSQATVSTDTQYF.

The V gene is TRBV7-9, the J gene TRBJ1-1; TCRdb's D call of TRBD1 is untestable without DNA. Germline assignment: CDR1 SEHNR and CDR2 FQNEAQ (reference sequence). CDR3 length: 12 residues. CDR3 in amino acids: CASSPQGEEAFF.

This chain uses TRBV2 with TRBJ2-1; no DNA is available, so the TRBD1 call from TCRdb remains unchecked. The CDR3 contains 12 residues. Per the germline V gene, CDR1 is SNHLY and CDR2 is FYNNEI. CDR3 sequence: CASWGTVNEQFF.

The CDR3 loop is CASSSGQASYNEQFF. The rearrangement uses TRBV7-9 and TRBJ2-1; TCRdb gives TRBD1 as the D gene, but with no DNA this cannot be confirmed. The CDR3 length is 15 residues. Germline V gene lookup returns CDR1 SEHNR and CDR2 FQNEAQ (reference sequence). The whole variable domain, remainder taken from reference TRBV7-9 and TRBJ2-1, is DTGVSQNPRHKITKRGQNVTFRCDPISEHNRLYWYRQTLGQGPEFLTYFQNEAQLEKSRLLSDRFSAERPKGSFSTLEIQRTEQGDSAMYLCASSSGQASYNEQFFGPGTRLTVL.

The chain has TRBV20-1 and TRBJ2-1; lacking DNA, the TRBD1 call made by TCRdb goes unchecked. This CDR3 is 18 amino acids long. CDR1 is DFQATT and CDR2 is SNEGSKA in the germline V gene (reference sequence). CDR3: CSASRPFIPGDPYNEQFF.

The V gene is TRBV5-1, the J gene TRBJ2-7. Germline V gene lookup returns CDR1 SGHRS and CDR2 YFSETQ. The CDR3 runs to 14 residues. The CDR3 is CASSDVSGSYEQYF.

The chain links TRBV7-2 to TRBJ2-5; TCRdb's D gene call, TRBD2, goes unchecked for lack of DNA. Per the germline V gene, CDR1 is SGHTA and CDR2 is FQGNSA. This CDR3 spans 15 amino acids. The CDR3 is CASSQWTSGQETQYF.